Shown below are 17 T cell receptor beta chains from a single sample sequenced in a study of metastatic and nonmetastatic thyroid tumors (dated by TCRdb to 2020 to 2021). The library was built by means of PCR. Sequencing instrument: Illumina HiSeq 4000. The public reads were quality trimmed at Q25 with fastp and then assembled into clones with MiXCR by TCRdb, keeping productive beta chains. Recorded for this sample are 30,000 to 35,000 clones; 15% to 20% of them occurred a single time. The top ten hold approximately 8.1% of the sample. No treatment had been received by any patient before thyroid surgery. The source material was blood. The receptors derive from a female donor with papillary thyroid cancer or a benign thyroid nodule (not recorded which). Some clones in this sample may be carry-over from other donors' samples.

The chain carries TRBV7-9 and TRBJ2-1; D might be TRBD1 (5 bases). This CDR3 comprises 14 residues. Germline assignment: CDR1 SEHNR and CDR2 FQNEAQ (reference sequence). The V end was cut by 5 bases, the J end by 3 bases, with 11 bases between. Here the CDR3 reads CASSPRTSYNEQFF. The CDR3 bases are TGTGCCAGCAGCCCCCGGACAAGCTACAATGAGCAGTTCTTC. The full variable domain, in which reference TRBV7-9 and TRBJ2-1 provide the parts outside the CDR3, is DTGVSQNPRHKITKRGQNVTFRCDPISEHNRLYWYRQTLGQGPEFLTYFQNEAQLEKSRLLSDRFSAERPKGSFSTLEIQRTEQGDSAMYLCASSPRTSYNEQFFGPGTRLTVL.

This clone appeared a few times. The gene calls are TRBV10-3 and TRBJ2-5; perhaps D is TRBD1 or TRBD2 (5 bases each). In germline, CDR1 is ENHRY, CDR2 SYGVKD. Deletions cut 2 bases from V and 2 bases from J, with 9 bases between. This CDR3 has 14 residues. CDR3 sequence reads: CAISETGRQETQYF. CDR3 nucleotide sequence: TGTGCCATCAGTGAGACGGGACGGCAAGAGACCCAGTACTTC.

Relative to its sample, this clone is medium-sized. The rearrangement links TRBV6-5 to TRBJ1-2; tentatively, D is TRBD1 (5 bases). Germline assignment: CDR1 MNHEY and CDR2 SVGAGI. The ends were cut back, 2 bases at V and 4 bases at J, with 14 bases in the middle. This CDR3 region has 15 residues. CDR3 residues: CASSYVATELYGYTF. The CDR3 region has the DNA TGTGCCAGCAGTTACGTTGCGACAGAACTCTATGGCTACACCTTC.

The CDR3 coding sequence is TGTGCCAGCAGCTTGGCAGGGTTCTACGAGCAGTACTTC. As protein: CASSLAGFYEQYF. The chain recombines TRBV7-8 with TRBJ2-7, with D possibly TRBD1 on 5 matching bases. The CDR3 has 13 amino acids. Trimming stripped 3 bases from V and 3 bases from J, with 9 bases between. Germline assignment: CDR1 SGHVS and CDR2 FQNEAQ.

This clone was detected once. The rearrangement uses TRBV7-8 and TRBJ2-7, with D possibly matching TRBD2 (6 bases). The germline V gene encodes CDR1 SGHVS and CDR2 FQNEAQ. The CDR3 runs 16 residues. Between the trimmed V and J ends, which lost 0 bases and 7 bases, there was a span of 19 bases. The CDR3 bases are TGTGCCAGCAGCTTAGCGGATCGGGGACTCTCACTGGAGCAGTACTTC. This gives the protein CASSLADRGLSLEQYF.

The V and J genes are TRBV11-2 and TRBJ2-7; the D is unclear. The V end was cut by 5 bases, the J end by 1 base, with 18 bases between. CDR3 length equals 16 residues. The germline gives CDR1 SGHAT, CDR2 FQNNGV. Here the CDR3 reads CASSPYTNELSYEQYF. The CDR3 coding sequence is TGTGCCAGCAGCCCGTACACGAATGAACTGTCCTACGAGCAGTACTTC.

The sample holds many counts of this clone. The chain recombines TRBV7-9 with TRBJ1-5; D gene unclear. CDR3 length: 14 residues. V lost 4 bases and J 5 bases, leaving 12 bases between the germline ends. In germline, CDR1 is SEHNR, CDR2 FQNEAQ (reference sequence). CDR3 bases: TGTGCCAGCAGCTCCTCGTCCTTACATCAGCCCCAGCATTTT. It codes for CASSSSSLHQPQHF.

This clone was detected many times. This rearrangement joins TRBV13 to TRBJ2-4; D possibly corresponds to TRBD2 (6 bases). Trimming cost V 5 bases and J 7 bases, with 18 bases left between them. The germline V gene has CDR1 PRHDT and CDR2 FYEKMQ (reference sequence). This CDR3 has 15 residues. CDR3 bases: TGTGCCAGCAGCGCCGCCGGGACTGGGGAGAACATTCAGTACTTC. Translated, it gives CASSAAGTGENIQYF.

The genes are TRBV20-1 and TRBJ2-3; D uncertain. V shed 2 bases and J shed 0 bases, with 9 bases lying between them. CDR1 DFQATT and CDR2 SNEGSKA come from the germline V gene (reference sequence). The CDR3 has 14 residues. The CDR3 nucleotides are TGCAGTGCTAGATACAGCTCGAGCACAGATACGCAGTATTTT. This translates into CSARYSSSTDTQYF.

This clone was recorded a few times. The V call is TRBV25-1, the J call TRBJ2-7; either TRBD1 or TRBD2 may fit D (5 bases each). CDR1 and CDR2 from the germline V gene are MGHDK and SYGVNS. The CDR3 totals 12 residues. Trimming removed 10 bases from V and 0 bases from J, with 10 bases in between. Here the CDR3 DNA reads TGTGCCACGGACGGGGCCTCCTACGAGCAGTACTTC. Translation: CATDGASYEQYF.

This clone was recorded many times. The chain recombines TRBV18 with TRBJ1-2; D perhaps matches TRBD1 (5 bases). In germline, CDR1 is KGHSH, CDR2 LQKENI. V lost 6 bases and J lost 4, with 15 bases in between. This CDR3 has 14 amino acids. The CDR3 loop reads CASSPGTSSYGYTF. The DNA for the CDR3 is TGTGCCAGCTCCCCCGGGACTTCATCCTATGGCTACACCTTC.

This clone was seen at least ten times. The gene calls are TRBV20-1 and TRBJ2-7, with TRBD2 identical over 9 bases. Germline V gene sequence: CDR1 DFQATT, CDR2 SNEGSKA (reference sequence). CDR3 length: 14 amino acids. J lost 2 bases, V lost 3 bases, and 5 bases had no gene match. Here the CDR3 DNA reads TGCAGTGCTAGGAGTAGCGGGAGCCCCTACGAGCAGTACTTC. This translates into CSARSSGSPYEQYF.

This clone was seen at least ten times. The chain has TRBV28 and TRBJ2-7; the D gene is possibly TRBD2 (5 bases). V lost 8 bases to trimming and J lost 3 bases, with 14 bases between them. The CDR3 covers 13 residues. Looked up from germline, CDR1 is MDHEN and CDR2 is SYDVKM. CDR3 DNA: TGTGCCAGCGGCCGGACCGGACTCTACGAGCAGTACTTC. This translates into CASGRTGLYEQYF.

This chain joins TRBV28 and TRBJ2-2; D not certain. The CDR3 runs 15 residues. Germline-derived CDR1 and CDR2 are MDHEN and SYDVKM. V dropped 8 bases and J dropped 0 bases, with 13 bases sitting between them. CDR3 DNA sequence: TGTGCCAGCCGCGACCACTATGCGAACACCGGGGAGCTGTTTTTT. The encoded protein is CASRDHYANTGELFF.

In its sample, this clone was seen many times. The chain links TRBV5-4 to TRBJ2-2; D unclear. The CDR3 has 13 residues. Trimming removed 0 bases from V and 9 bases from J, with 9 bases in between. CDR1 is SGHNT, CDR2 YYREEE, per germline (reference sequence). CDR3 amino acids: CASSLEGRRELFF. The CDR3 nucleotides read TGTGCCAGCAGCTTGGAGGGCCGCCGGGAGCTGTTTTTT.

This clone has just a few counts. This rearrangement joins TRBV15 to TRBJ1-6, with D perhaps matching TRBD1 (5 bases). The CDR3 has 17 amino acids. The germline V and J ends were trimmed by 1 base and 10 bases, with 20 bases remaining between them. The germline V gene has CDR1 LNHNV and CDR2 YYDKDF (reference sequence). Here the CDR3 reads CATSRVADGGIESPLHF. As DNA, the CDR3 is TGTGCCACCAGCAGAGTCGCTGATGGGGGGATTGAGTCACCCCTCCACTTT.

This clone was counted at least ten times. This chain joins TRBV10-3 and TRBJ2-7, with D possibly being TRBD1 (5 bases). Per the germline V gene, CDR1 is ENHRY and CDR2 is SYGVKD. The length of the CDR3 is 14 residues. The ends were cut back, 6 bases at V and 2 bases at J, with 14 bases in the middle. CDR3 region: CAISDSRQTYEQYF. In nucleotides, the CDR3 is TGTGCCATCAGCGATTCTAGACAGACCTACGAGCAGTACTTC.